A selection of T cell receptor beta chains follows, all from one sample in a study of tumor-infiltrating lymphocytes in localized non-small cell lung cancer. Data came from immunoSEQ multiplex PCR; TCRdb stores just in-frame clones and leaves some out. Of around 17,000 clones listed, approximately 80% are singletons. Source material: uninvolved lung tissue not adjacent to the tumor. These receptors all come from a human donor with non-small cell lung cancer. Both conserved end residues are part of each CDR3. Fields, in order: D gene, V gene, J gene, CDR3 DNA, CDR3 protein. The D gene is left open where the match is weak.

TRBD1	TRBV11-2	TRBJ2-5	TGTGCCAGCAGCCCTGACAGGGTACAAGAGACCCAGTACTTC	CASSPDRVQETQYF
-	TRBV27	TRBJ2-7	TGTGCCAGCAGTCATTCCCGCCACGAGCAGTACTTC	CASSHSRHEQYF
-	TRBV5-1	TRBJ2-7	TGCGCCAGCAGCTTGAGGGGGGCTACTACGGTGCGAACCTACGAGCAGTACTTC	CASSLRGATTVRTYEQYF
TRBD2	TRBV19	TRBJ2-1	TGTGCCAGTAGTATAGTACCTAGCGGGAGGGTAAACAATGAGCAGTTCTTC	CASSIVPSGRVNNEQFF
-	TRBV6-1	TRBJ1-2	TGTGCCAGCAACGCTGACATGCGCTATGGCTACACCTTC	CASNADMRYGYTF
-	TRBV6-6	TRBJ2-2	TGTGCCAGCAAAAGGGAGCTCGCGAACACCGGGGAGCTGTTTTTT	CASKRELANTGELFF
-	TRBV5-1	TRBJ2-2	TGCGCCAGCAGCTTCACGACTTCCACCGGGGAGCTGTTTTTT	CASSFTTSTGELFF
-	TRBV4-1	TRBJ2-7	TGCGCCAGCAGCCAAGTCTACAGCTCCTACGAGCAGTACTTC	CASSQVYSSYEQYF
-	TRBV5-1	TRBJ2-6	TGCGCCAGCAGCCGAGACGGGAGTACAGGGGCCAACGTCCTGACTTTC	CASSRDGSTGANVLTF
TRBD1	TRBV6-5	TRBJ2-1	TGTGCCAGCAGTGGGGACAGGGGATTGTTATGGGAGCAGTTCTTC	CASSGDRGLLWEQFF
-	TRBV20-1	TRBJ1-2	TGCAGTGCCCTCCGGGCCGCTGGTGAGACCTTC	CSALRAAGETF